This T cell receptor beta chain is from a study of Ad26.COV2.S vaccination and SARS-CoV-2 variants. Treatment specified: approximately 18 received Ad26.COV2.S at low or high dose, single or two shots; 5 received placebo; per-sample allocation not given. Collection of the samples took place on day 63 after the first injection of vaccine or placebo. Wuhan-strain spike was delivered by a replication-incompetent Ad26 vector. The data were produced by immunoSEQ multiplex PCR, yet TCRdb's version contains in-frame clones alone and is incomplete. The table lists 400,000 to 450,000 clones, roughly 90% of them singletons, with roughly 1.7% in the top ten. Turning to this clone: What it binds is not known.

Findings and limits, study-wide: It was reported that spike-specific CD8+ and CD4+ T cell responses were substantially broad after vaccination. Breadth and depth estimates from TCRs may understate total T cell responses.

Trimming took off 0 bases at V and 2 bases at J, with 10 bases between the two ends. The CDR3 runs to 15 residues. Material: peripheral blood, obtained in a trial of Ad26.COV2.S vaccine versus placebo. The rearrangement uses TRBV5-7 and TRBJ2-3, with D uncertain. TRBV5-7 is known as an ORF, though its function is uncertain. The TCR was taken from a person between 18 and 65 years old who received the Ad26.COV2.S COVID-19 vaccine or a placebo. CDR3 sequence (DNA): TGTGCCAGCAGCTTGGGCCGAATTTACACAGATACGCAGTATTTT. Residues: CASSLGRIYTDTQYF.